This T cell receptor (beta chain) originates from a study of cytomegalovirus exposure and HLA in healthy donors. Study-level findings and limits: A later analysis associated 15,000 or so TCR beta sequences with HLA alleles at a 0.05 false discovery rate. The number of N-insertions in an Asian-associated ancestry cluster was reportedly below the roughly 620-donor mean in a later analysis. The analysis excluded some indistinguishable V segments, including TRBV6-2 and TRBV6-3.

The PCR was carried out with 60 Vbeta primers and 13 Jbeta primers. TCRdb's table, derived via immunoSEQ multiplex PCR, lists solely in-frame clones and lacks some. This sample has 95,000 to 150,000 clones, with 81% found just once. This clone was detected only a few times. Its matching antigen is unknown. Trimming took 5 bases from V and 4 from J, leaving 14 bases between them. The germline gives CDR1 SGHVS, CDR2 FQNEAQ. The CDR3 is made up of 14 amino acids. Source material: PBMCs. This chain connects TRBV7-8 to TRBJ2-5, with D tentatively TRBD2 (6 bases). The receptor comes from a young woman in good health and CMV-seronegative. The CDR3 spells CASSRGRTRETQYF. CDR3 coding DNA: TGTGCCAGCAGCCGAGGGAGGACCCGAGAGACCCAGTACTTC.